This TCR beta chain was captured in a study of control samples from healthy donors and cancer patients (dated by TCRdb to the early 2020s). Receptors were amplified or captured by the immunoSEQ multiplex PCR assay. This is the immuneACCESS table as TCRdb keeps it, with only in-frame sequences that have V and J called. A part of the clones is gone; compared with another copy, unresolved V genes explain less than half, and the rest is unexplained. This sample holds about 160,000 clones; nearly 96% were observed only once. About 0.94% of the sample lies in the top ten. The CDR3, from cysteine to phenylalanine, totals 14 residues. Left in the record is the CDR3 DNA by itself, 42 bases read in frame from the first base. From the germline V gene, CDR1 is SGHDT and CDR2 is YYEEEE. V has 2 bases trimmed and J has 1 base trimmed; junction bases matching no gene number 3. Comments on this clone: Its antigen has not been determined. Base quality data are lacking; no much larger clone is found one base away.

Sequenced material: blood. The sequence derives from a young woman in good health. The V and J segments used are TRBV5-6 and TRBJ2-7; 7 junctional bases match TRBD2. The DNA sequence is as follows: TGTGCCAGCAGCTTCGGTAGCGGGTCCTACGAGCAGTACTTC. It codes for CASSFGSGSYEQYF.